This T cell receptor (beta chain) appears in the sequencing data of a study of PD-1 blockade in classical Hodgkin lymphoma. For this clone: The antigen remains undetermined.

Whole-study findings and limits: Prior therapy or disease activity may underlie the repertoire differences, whose causes remain undefined. Newly diagnosed patients were reported to exhibit reduced baseline TCR diversity relative to healthy donors.

Profiled with immunoSEQ multiplex PCR; TCRdb holds only in-frame clones, not every one. The profile shows around 19,000 clones, more than 75% of them singletons. CDR3 length: 17 amino acids. Germline values: CDR1 SGHVS, CDR2 FNYEAQ. V was pared by 3 bases and J by 4 bases, with 11 bases of the junction left unmatched. The time point is: cycle 4 day 1 (C4D1), after around six weeks of nivolumab. Brentuximab vedotin exposure varied among the patients, all of whom had relapsed after autologous stem cell transplantation. Thawed PBMCs were subjected to magnetic negative selection, which yielded isolated CD8+ T cells.

The chain carries TRBV7-6 and TRBJ2-2; 7 bases agree with TRBD1. Sequenced material: CD8+ T cells from blood, taken before the fourth cycle of nivolumab. The receptor comes from a human donor with classical Hodgkin lymphoma. DNA for the CDR3: TGTGCCAGCAGCTTGGGGGTGACAGGGCCCCCCACCGGGGAGCTGTTTTTT. It translates to CASSLGVTGPPTGELFF.